The 26 T cell receptor beta chains given below trace back to one sample, sequenced in a study of cytotoxic CD8 clonotypes in ibrutinib-treated CLL. Assay: immunoSEQ multiplex PCR; the TCRdb copy retains only in-frame clones and omits some. This sample has roughly 24,000 clones, with about four fifths found just once. Here the sequenced sample was PBMCs, taken before ibrutinib treatment. Receptors were obtained from a human donor with chronic lymphocytic leukemia.

The rearrangement joins TRBV27 to TRBJ1-1, with 11 bases fitting TRBD1. Trimming removed 5 bases from V and 0 bases from J; junction bases left unmatched: 8. The CDR3 length is 17 residues. Germline CDR1 is MNHEY and CDR2 is SMNVEV (reference sequence). The CDR3 sequence is CASSLGTGGVVNTEAFF. CDR3 bases: TGTGCCAGCAGTCTTGGGACAGGGGGAGTTGTGAACACTGAAGCTTTCTTT.

This chain connects TRBV19 to TRBJ2-3, with D perhaps being TRBD1 or TRBD2 (5 bases each). Germline V CDR1 and CDR2: LNHDA, SQIVND (reference sequence). With 5 bases removed from V and 0 bases from J, the gap between germline ends came to 15 bases. The CDR3 extends over 16 amino acids. The CDR3 spells CASSPGASLSTDTQYF. The CDR3 DNA sequence: TGTGCCAGTAGTCCCGGGGCCTCCCTAAGCACAGATACGCAGTATTTT.

V usage is TRBV7-8 and J usage is TRBJ1-4; D is unresolved. Looked up from germline, CDR1 is SGHVS and CDR2 is FQNEAQ. The CDR3 loop spans 14 amino acids. V lost 0 bases and J lost 7, with 9 bases in between. The CDR3 loop is CASSLAGEGEKLFF. The CDR3 DNA reads as TGTGCCAGCAGCTTAGCCGGGGAGGGTGAAAAACTGTTTTTT.

V is TRBV27 and J is TRBJ2-5; 8 positions match TRBD2. Germline V gene lookup returns CDR1 MNHEY and CDR2 SMNVEV (reference sequence). V lost 5 bases and J lost 10; bases outside the gene matches: 15. The CDR3 extends over 15 amino acids. The chain's CDR3 is CASSMIAGTTRGQYF. CDR3 coding DNA: TGTGCCAGCAGTATGATAGCGGGAACAACGCGGGGCCAGTACTTC.

The gene calls are TRBV19 and TRBJ1-4; 7 nucleotides match TRBD1. The germline V gene encodes CDR1 LNHDA and CDR2 SQIVND (reference sequence). This CDR3 has 17 residues. V shed 3 bases, J shed 0 bases, and the junction held 7 bases outside the gene matches. This chain's CDR3 is CASSISQGVATNEKLFF. In DNA, the CDR3 is TGTGCCAGTAGTATTTCCCAGGGGGTTGCAACTAATGAAAAACTGTTTTTT.

The chain couples TRBV18 to TRBJ1-1; no reliable D call. Deletions cut 2 bases from V and 1 base from J, with 11 bases between. The CDR3 is 15 amino acids. Germline values: CDR1 KGHSH, CDR2 LQKENI. CDR3: CASSPGLWENTEAFF. CDR3 in DNA: TGTGCCAGCTCACCAGGTCTTTGGGAGAACACTGAAGCTTTCTTT.

This clone was picked up one time. This chain links TRBV19 with TRBJ2-5, with 13 bases matching TRBD2. Looked up from germline, CDR1 is LNHDA and CDR2 is SQIVND (reference sequence). V gave up 5 bases and J gave up 5 bases; unmatched junction bases: 5. This CDR3 has 15 amino acids. The CDR3: CASSRLAGGGETQYF. The CDR3 nucleotides are TGTGCCAGTAGTCGACTAGCGGGAGGCGGTGAGACCCAGTACTTC.

The rearrangement joins TRBV11-3 to TRBJ1-1; no firm D call. Trimming pared 2 bases from V and 1 base from J, leaving 5 bases between. In germline, CDR1 is SGHNT, CDR2 YENEEA. This CDR3 contains 13 residues. Here the CDR3 DNA reads TGTGCCAGCAGCTTATTTGCGAACACTGAAGCTTTCTTT. Amino acid sequence: CASSLFANTEAFF.

The V and J genes are TRBV7-3 and TRBJ2-3; D is unresolved. With 5 bases removed from V and 2 bases from J, the gap between germline ends came to 17 bases. CDR3 length equals 16 residues. The germline V gene has CDR1 SGHTA and CDR2 FQGTGA. CDR3 DNA sequence: TGTGCCAGCAGCCCGAATTGGTTTCCCATCACAGATACGCAGTATTTT. Protein product: CASSPNWFPITDTQYF.

The DNA of the CDR3 is TGTGCCAGCAGTTTGGGTGTAAGGGGAACTAATGAAAAACTGTTTTTT. It translates to CASSLGVRGTNEKLFF. The gene calls are TRBV27 and TRBJ1-4, with D perhaps TRBD1 (5 bases). CDR3 length: 16 amino acids. With 3 bases removed from V and 1 base from J, the gap between germline ends came to 12 bases. Per the germline V gene, CDR1 is MNHEY and CDR2 is SMNVEV (reference sequence).

This clone was recorded only once. The genes are TRBV7-9 and TRBJ2-3, with D perhaps assigned TRBD1 or TRBD2 (5 bases each). The CDR3 is made up of 13 amino acids. Trimming stripped 7 bases from V and 5 bases from J, with 13 bases between. Germline V gene sequence: CDR1 SEHNR, CDR2 FQNEAQ (reference sequence). The DNA of the CDR3 is TGTGCCAGCATGGCTCGGGGCGGAGATACGCAGTATTTT. Translated, it gives CASMARGGDTQYF.

This sequence joins TRBV29-1 and TRBJ2-3; 7 nucleotides agree with TRBD1. CDR1 is SQVTM, CDR2 ANQGSEA, per germline. J lost 2 bases, V lost 3 bases, and 2 bases had no gene match. This CDR3 has 13 amino acids. Here the CDR3 reads CSVETGNTDTQYF. Written as DNA, the CDR3 is TGCAGCGTTGAGACAGGGAACACAGATACGCAGTATTTT.

The V and J genes are TRBV20-1 and TRBJ1-2; D is unresolved. The CDR3 is made up of 11 amino acids. Germline CDR1 reads DFQATT; CDR2 reads SNEGSKA (reference sequence). Between the trimmed V and J ends, which lost 4 bases and 3 bases, there was a span of 6 bases. This CDR3 reads CSAKEDYGYTF. As DNA, the CDR3 is TGCAGTGCTAAGGAAGACTATGGCTACACCTTC.

In this sample, this clone turned up a few times. The chain combines TRBV6-1 with TRBJ1-2; 9 bases are a match to TRBD1. Trimming removed 6 bases from V and 0 bases from J; junction bases left unmatched: 5. Germline V gene data show CDR1 as MNHNS and CDR2 as SASEGT. The CDR3 has 15 residues. CDR3 sequence: CASRTGTGTNYGYTF. The CDR3 bases are TGTGCCAGCAGGACCGGGACAGGGACTAACTATGGCTACACCTTC.

V is TRBV28 and J is TRBJ1-4; tentatively, D is TRBD1 (5 bases). CDR3 length equals 14 residues. V lost 5 bases and J lost 8, with 15 bases in between. Looked up from germline, CDR1 is MDHEN and CDR2 is SYDVKM. The CDR3 DNA reads as TGTGCCAGCAGTCTTCCGGGACCGTACGAAAAACTGTTTTTT. It specifies CASSLPGPYEKLFF.

This clone was detected only a few times. The CDR3: CAWSVLRFYEQYF. In DNA form, the CDR3 reads TGTGCCTGGAGTGTACTAAGGTTCTACGAGCAGTACTTC. This sequence joins TRBV30 and TRBJ2-7; D gene uncertain. V lost 0 bases, J lost 3 bases, and 9 bases lay in between. The CDR3 sequence is 13 residues long. Germline CDR1 is GTSNPN and CDR2 is SVGIG (reference sequence).

In DNA, the CDR3 is TGTGCCAGTAGCCCCCGAAGGGCTACCGATAGCAATCAGCCCCAGCATTTT. This gives the protein CASSPRRATDSNQPQHF. The genes are TRBV19 and TRBJ1-5; the D is unclear. V was cut by 6 bases and J by 0 bases, with 18 bases left in between. The CDR3 length is 17 residues. Germline CDR1 is LNHDA and CDR2 is SQIVND (reference sequence).

The chain recombines TRBV30 with TRBJ2-2, with D perhaps assigned TRBD1 or TRBD2 (6 bases each). In germline, CDR1 is GTSNPN, CDR2 SVGIG (reference sequence). With 1 base removed from V and 5 bases from J, the gap between germline ends came to 11 bases. The CDR3 has 14 residues. The CDR3 loop is CAWSEGGKTGELFF. The CDR3 DNA reads as TGTGCCTGGAGTGAGGGGGGCAAGACCGGGGAGCTGTTTTTT.

The chain employs TRBV5-6 and TRBJ2-3; maybe TRBD2 (7 bases). From germline, CDR1 is SGHDT and CDR2 YYEEEE. This CDR3 region has 16 residues. Trimming stripped 3 bases from V and 6 bases from J, with 20 bases between. CDR3: CASSWGPSGRGDTQYF. The CDR3 DNA reads as TGTGCCAGCAGCTGGGGGCCTAGCGGAAGAGGGGATACGCAGTATTTT.

This clone was recorded only once. The chain recombines TRBV28 with TRBJ2-7, with D unresolved. Germline values: CDR1 MDHEN, CDR2 SYDVKM. V was trimmed by 3 bases and J by 1 base, leaving 13 bases between them. The CDR3 has 15 amino acids. For the CDR3, the DNA is TGTGCCAGCAGTTTTCACGGCCAGACTTCCTACGAGCAGTACTTC. This encodes CASSFHGQTSYEQYF.

This clone came up a few times. The chain uses TRBV19 and TRBJ2-1, with 10 nucleotides matching TRBD1. The trim removed 6 bases at V and 2 bases at J, leaving 4 bases unmatched. The CDR3 is 15 amino acids. Germline CDR1 LNHDA, CDR2 SQIVND (reference sequence). The DNA of the CDR3 is TGTGCCAGTAGACAGGGACAGGGGACCTACAATGAGCAGTTCTTC. This sequence encodes CASRQGQGTYNEQFF. Variable domain in full (rest from reference TRBV19 and TRBJ2-1): DGGITQSPKYLFRKEGQNVTLSCEQNLNHDAMYWYRQDPGQGLRLIYYSQIVNDFQKGDIAEGYSVSREKKESFPLTVTSAQKNPTAFYLCASRQGQGTYNEQFFGPGTRLTVL.

The chain uses TRBV11-3 and TRBJ2-2; 10 positions match TRBD2. The CDR3 is 17 amino acids. CDR1 is SGHNT and CDR2 is YENEEA in the germline V gene. V dropped 5 bases and J dropped 4; count of bases not matched to a gene: 10. Here the CDR3 reads CASSHQSGRVSTGELFF. As DNA, the CDR3 is TGTGCCAGCAGCCACCAGAGCGGGAGGGTTAGCACCGGGGAGCTGTTTTTT.

The rearrangement links TRBV5-1 to TRBJ2-4, with 7 positions matching TRBD1. This CDR3 contains 14 residues. The V gene's germline CDR1 is SGHRS and CDR2 YFSETQ. With V trimmed by 0 bases and J by 5 bases, 2 bases remained unmatched. This CDR3 reads CASSLGQGENIQYF. CDR3 DNA sequence: TGCGCCAGCAGCTTGGGGCAGGGGGAAAACATTCAGTACTTC.

V and J are TRBV2 and TRBJ1-2; D is unresolved. The germline V and J ends were trimmed by 2 bases and 5 bases, with 9 bases remaining between them. Germline values: CDR1 SNHLY, CDR2 FYNNEI. The CDR3 consists of 13 residues. The CDR3 DNA reads as TGTGCCAGCAGTGAATTGTCAGCTTATGGCTACACCTTC. It encodes CASSELSAYGYTF.

This clone was seen a few times. The chain combines TRBV18 with TRBJ1-3; D is ambiguous. Germline loops: CDR1 KGHSH, CDR2 LQKENI. This CDR3 contains 14 residues. Trimming cost V 1 base and J 2 bases, with 6 bases left between them. The CDR3 sequence is CASSPQGPGNTIYF. CDR3 DNA sequence: TGTGCCAGCTCACCACAGGGCCCTGGAAACACCATATATTTT. The full variable domain, rest sourced from reference TRBV18 and TRBJ1-3, is NAGVMQNPRHLVRRRGQEARLRCSPMKGHSHVYWYRQLPEEGLKFMVYLQKENIIDESGMPKERFSAEFPKEGPSILRIQQVVRGDSAAYFCASSPQGPGNTIYFGEGSWLTVV.

V gene TRBV19 combines with J gene TRBJ2-5; perhaps TRBD1 as D (5 bases). The V and J ends lost 5 bases and 2 bases respectively, with 12 bases between them. Germline values: CDR1 LNHDA, CDR2 SQIVND (reference sequence). This CDR3 is built from 14 residues. CDR3 DNA: TGTGCCAGTAGTCGTGACAGCAGGCAAGAGACCCAGTACTTC. Translated, it gives CASSRDSRQETQYF.